The clone carrying this T cell receptor beta chain is a singleton in its sample. One end of the junction does not line up with germline, which may come from a read error. This CDR3 has 12 amino acids. Germline V gene lookup returns CDR1 MNHNY and CDR2 SVGAGI (reference sequence). This specimen belongs to a study of T cell responses to AZD1222 COVID-19 vaccine. Only in-frame clones appear in the TCRdb table, and some are missing; sequencing was by immunoSEQ multiplex PCR. The sample shows roughly 200,000 clones, approximately 86% of them seen only once. The V gene is TRBV6-6, the J gene TRBJ1-2, with D tentatively TRBD1 (6 bases). Source: peripheral blood, taken on day 0 of AZD1222 vaccination. The receptor's source is an adult in good health. The CDR3 is CASSPRGGEGPF. Here the CDR3 DNA reads TGTGCCAGCAGTCCACGGGGGGGCGAGGGCCCTTTC.